This entry lists 19 T cell receptor beta chains sequenced from one sample in a study of regulatory T cells in long-lasting Graves disease. Investigators prepared the TCR beta libraries by applying iRepertoire HTBI primers and Arm-PCR of CDR3 regions. TCRdb redid the calling of the multiplex PCR reads with MiXCR, one entry per CDR3 protein. This table holds 500,000 to 700,000 distinct CDR3 sequences, approximately 31% found once. The time point was: persistent/refractory GD, antithyroid drugs over 5 years with positive TRAb. From PBMCs, RNA was extracted and then used to make the TCR library. This material consisted of peripheral blood mononuclear cells (PBMCs), taken when the disease was refractory, from a patient treated with antithyroid drugs. These receptors all stem from a female donor with Graves disease.

In its sample, this clonotype was seen a few times. This chain connects TRBV25-1 to TRBJ1-1; unclear D gene. In germline, CDR1 is MGHDK, CDR2 SYGVNS. With 5 bases removed from V and 5 bases from J, the gap between germline ends came to 12 bases. The CDR3 covers 13 residues. CDR3 bases: TGTGCCAGCAGTCCAGGACCTTGGACTGAAGCTTTCTTT. It encodes CASSPGPWTEAFF.

The rearrangement joins TRBV5-6 to TRBJ1-1, with D unclear. CDR1 is SGHDT, CDR2 YYEEEE, per germline. The length of the CDR3 is 15 residues. The V end was cut by 3 bases, the J end by 0 bases, with 12 bases between. In DNA, the CDR3 is TGTGCCAGCAGCTACCCCGACAACATGAACACTGAAGCTTTCTTT. Translation: CASSYPDNMNTEAFF.

This clonotype was detected ten times or more. The genes are TRBV28 and TRBJ1-6; D not certain. V was clipped by 2 bases and J by 6 bases, with 11 bases between them. Germline values: CDR1 MDHEN, CDR2 SYDVKM. The CDR3 consists of 15 residues. As DNA, the CDR3 is TGTGCCAGCAGTTTAACAGCTTGGGGTAATTCACCCCTCCACTTT. Translation gives CASSLTAWGNSPLHF.

This chain uses TRBV15 with TRBJ2-5; 10 nucleotides agree with TRBD2. CDR3 length: 16 amino acids. The V and J ends lost 0 bases and 5 bases, in that order; junction bases with no gene match: 6. CDR1 LNHNV and CDR2 YYDKDF come from the germline V gene (reference sequence). The CDR3 loop reads CATSRDRPSGSETQYF. The CDR3 DNA is TGTGCCACCAGCAGAGATCGGCCTAGCGGGAGTGAGACCCAGTACTTC.

The chain recombines TRBV30 with TRBJ1-2; weak D call: TRBD1 (5 bases). V shed 4 bases and J shed 2 bases, with 11 bases lying between them. The germline CDR1 and CDR2 sequences are GTSNPN and SVGIG (reference sequence). There are 13 residues in the CDR3. The CDR3 sequence is CAWKRGPNYGYTF. The CDR3 nucleotides read TGTGCCTGGAAGAGGGGCCCCAACTATGGCTACACCTTC.

The table lists this clonotype with a few counts. The rearrangement links TRBV15 to TRBJ1-2, with TRBD1 matching 7 bases. J lost 4 bases, V lost 6 bases, and 11 bases had no gene match. The V gene's germline CDR1 is LNHNV and CDR2 YYDKDF (reference sequence). The CDR3 contains 15 residues. CDR3 nucleotide sequence: TGTGCCACCAGGCGCGGTGGGGACAGCTTCTATGGCTACACCTTC. Protein sequence: CATRRGGDSFYGYTF.

This clonotype was observed a handful of times. This rearrangement joins TRBV19 to TRBJ1-2, with a possible D match to TRBD1 (5 bases). The CDR3 covers 15 residues. V was clipped by 4 bases and J by 6 bases, with 18 bases between them. The germline V gene has CDR1 LNHDA and CDR2 SQIVND (reference sequence). This chain's CDR3 is CASSTQGGEFDGYTF. CDR3 DNA: TGTGCCAGTAGTACCCAGGGAGGGGAGTTCGATGGCTACACCTTC.

The rearrangement joins TRBV2 to TRBJ1-2; D might be TRBD1 (5 bases). The CDR3 consists of 13 residues. The germline V gene has CDR1 SNHLY and CDR2 FYNNEI. Deletions cut 6 bases from V and 4 bases from J, with 12 bases between. CDR3 loop: CASSAREGYGYTF. DNA of the CDR3: TGTGCCAGCAGCGCCAGGGAGGGCTATGGCTACACCTTC.

There are a few counts of this clonotype. The genes are TRBV30 and TRBJ1-1; D gene ambiguous. From germline, CDR1 is GTSNPN and CDR2 SVGIG (reference sequence). V was trimmed by 0 bases and J by 0 bases, leaving 5 bases between them. The CDR3 length is 13 residues. The CDR3 loop is CAWSVNMNTEAFF. The CDR3 nucleotides are TGTGCCTGGAGTGTGAACATGAACACTGAAGCTTTCTTT.

The chain couples TRBV7-2 to TRBJ1-4; D is unresolved. V lost 5 bases to trimming and J lost 7 bases, with 17 bases between them. The CDR3 is 15 residues long. The germline V gene has CDR1 SGHTA and CDR2 FQGNSA. The CDR3 protein is CASSPPGVRREKLFF. The CDR3 DNA reads TGTGCCAGCAGCCCGCCCGGGGTACGTCGTGAAAAACTGTTTTTT.

The V and J genes are TRBV6-1 and TRBJ1-4; maybe TRBD1 (5 bases). Germline V gene data show CDR1 as MNHNS and CDR2 as SASEGT. CDR3 length: 13 amino acids. The V end was cut by 10 bases, the J end by 7 bases, with 16 bases between. The CDR3 DNA reads TGTGCCACCAAGGTCAGGGAGTCTGAAAAACTGTTTTTT. It specifies CATKVRESEKLFF.

This clonotype was recorded at least ten times. The CDR3 coding sequence is TGTGCCAGCAGCCCTACAGCCTACGAGCAGTACTTC. This encodes CASSPTAYEQYF. V usage is TRBV12-3 or TRBV12-4 and J usage is TRBJ2-7, with D hard to call. This CDR3 spans 12 amino acids. V lost 6 bases and J 2 bases, leaving 8 bases between the germline ends.

This clonotype was seen a single time. The V call is TRBV12-3 or TRBV12-4, the J call TRBJ1-5; TRBD1 aligns across 7 bases. The CDR3 runs 14 residues. J lost 6 bases, V lost 6 bases, and 8 bases had no gene match. The DNA of the CDR3 is TGTGCCAGCAGAACGACAGGGTTCGGTCAGCCCCAGCATTTT. This codes for CASRTTGFGQPQHF.

The rearrangement links TRBV30 to TRBJ1-5; 8 bases are a match to TRBD1. CDR3 size: 14 residues. Per germline, CDR1 GTSNPN and CDR2 SVGIG (reference sequence). Trimming at V came to 2 bases and at J to 4 bases, leaving 4 bases not matched to a gene. This CDR3 is CAWSWTGRNQPQHF. CDR3 DNA sequence: TGTGCCTGGAGTTGGACAGGGCGAAATCAGCCCCAGCATTTT.

The J gene is TRBJ1-2, the V gene TRBV28; 8 nucleotides agree with TRBD1. Germline V gene sequence: CDR1 MDHEN, CDR2 SYDVKM. The trim removed 6 bases at V and 3 bases at J, leaving 3 bases unmatched. The CDR3 totals 13 residues. CDR3 sequence (DNA): TGTGCCAGCAGGGCAGGGGGCTACTATGGCTACACCTTC. This gives the protein CASRAGGYYGYTF.

This clonotype came up a few times. CDR3 bases: TGTGCCAGCAGTGAAGACACTAGCAGACCCTTGGATGAGCAGTTCTTC. Encoded protein: CASSEDTSRPLDEQFF. The chain recombines TRBV2 with TRBJ2-1; weak D call: TRBD2 (6 bases). V lost 1 base and J lost 8, with 18 bases in between. The CDR3 has 16 amino acids. CDR1 is SNHLY, CDR2 FYNNEI, per germline.

The J gene is TRBJ2-1, the V gene TRBV20-1; TRBD2 agrees at 8 bases. Per germline, CDR1 DFQATT and CDR2 SNEGSKA (reference sequence). V trimming: 7 bases; J trimming: 5 bases; junction bases outside the gene matches: 19. The CDR3 covers 17 residues. The CDR3 DNA is TGCAGTGTCCTAGTCGCTGGAGCGGGAGTTCGCAACAATGAGCAGTTCTTC. Amino acids: CSVLVAGAGVRNNEQFF.

CDR3 DNA: TGTGCCAGCATGAGAAGGGCGGCCTACGAGCAGTACTTC. It codes for CASMRRAAYEQYF. The V and J genes are TRBV6-1 and TRBJ2-7; D remains unclear. CDR1 MNHNS and CDR2 SASEGT come from the germline V gene. This CDR3 has 13 residues. V lost 7 bases to trimming and J lost 2 bases, with 12 bases between them.

This clonotype was picked up a small number of times. This rearrangement joins TRBV20-1 to TRBJ2-7, with 9 nucleotides matching TRBD2. The germline gives CDR1 DFQATT, CDR2 SNEGSKA (reference sequence). After removal of 7 bases from V and 0 bases from J, the junction contained 10 bases not matched to a gene. The CDR3 consists of 15 residues. The CDR3 spells CSVPKASGASYEQYF. CDR3 coding DNA: TGCAGTGTTCCCAAGGCTAGCGGGGCCTCCTACGAGCAGTACTTC.